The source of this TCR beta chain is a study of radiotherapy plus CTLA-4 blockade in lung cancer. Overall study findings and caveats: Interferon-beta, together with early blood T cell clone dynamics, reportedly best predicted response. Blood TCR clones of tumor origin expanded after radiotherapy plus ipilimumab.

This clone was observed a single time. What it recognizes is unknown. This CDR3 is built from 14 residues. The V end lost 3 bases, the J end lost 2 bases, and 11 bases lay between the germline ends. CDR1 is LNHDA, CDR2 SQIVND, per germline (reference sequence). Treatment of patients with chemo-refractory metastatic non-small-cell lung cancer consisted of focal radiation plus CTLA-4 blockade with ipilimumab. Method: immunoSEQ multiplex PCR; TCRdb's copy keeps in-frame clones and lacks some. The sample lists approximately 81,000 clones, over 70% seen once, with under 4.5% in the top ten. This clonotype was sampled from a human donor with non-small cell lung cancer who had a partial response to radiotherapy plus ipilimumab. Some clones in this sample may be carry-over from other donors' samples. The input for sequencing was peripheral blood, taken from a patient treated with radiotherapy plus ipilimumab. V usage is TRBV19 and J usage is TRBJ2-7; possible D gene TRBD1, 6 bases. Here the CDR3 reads CASSIGQGTYEQYF. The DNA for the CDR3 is TGTGCCAGTAGTATCGGTCAGGGGACCTACGAGCAGTACTTC. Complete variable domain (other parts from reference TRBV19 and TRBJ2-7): DGGITQSPKYLFRKEGQNVTLSCEQNLNHDAMYWYRQDPGQGLRLIYYSQIVNDFQKGDIAEGYSVSREKKESFPLTVTSAQKNPTAFYLCASSIGQGTYEQYFGPGTRLTVT.